The present T cell receptor beta chain was sequenced within a study of pediatric ulcerative colitis. V was pared by 10 bases and J by 4 bases, with 11 bases of the junction left unmatched. The CDR3 sequence is 14 residues long. Germline CDR1 and CDR2: ENHRY and SYGVKD. Rectal tissue came from one to two pinch biopsies taken at colonoscopy. Some clones are missing from TCRdb's copy, which holds only in-frame ones; the method was immunoSEQ multiplex PCR. The table includes 20,000 to 25,000 clones, roughly 70% detected once. The chain links TRBV10-3 to TRBJ1-1, with TRBD1 matching over 8 bases. The sequence was obtained from a boy younger than 18 with severe ulcerative colitis. Sequencing was performed on gut tissue. The CDR3 protein is CATLQDRVSTEAFF. The CDR3 bases are TGTGCCACCCTTCAGGACAGGGTGAGCACTGAAGCTTTCTTT.